Listed below are T cell receptor beta chains from one sample, sequenced in a study of identical twins. Via MiXCR, TCRdb re-called the 5' RACE reads, giving one row per CDR3 protein. Counted here are approximately 590,000 distinct CDR3 sequences, just under 10% occurring once; the ten biggest clones make up 2.5% to 3%. These data also formed part of another study, on yellow fever vaccine responses in identical twins.

Source material: PBMCs. These receptors were collected from a young woman in good health. Both conserved end residues are part of each CDR3. A D gene is named only where the DNA matches it firmly. The listing skips clone size in some rows; elsewhere it reads once, few, many or a size class.

J,D,V,size,CDR3,DNA
TRBJ2-7,TRBD1,TRBV18,few,CASSQTGGGSYEQYF,TGTGCCAGCTCACAGACAGGGGGGGGCTCCTACGAGCAGTACTTC
TRBJ1-6,TRBD1,TRBV5-1,many,CASSWGQGTESPLHF,TGCGCCAGCAGCTGGGGACAGGGGACGGAATCACCCCTCCACTTT
TRBJ2-1,NA,TRBV4-3,NA,CASSQDPVYYNEQFF,TGCGCCAGCAGCCAAGATCCAGTGTACTACAATGAGCAGTTCTTC
TRBJ1-1,NA,TRBV2,NA,CASSAREMNTEAFF,TGTGCCAGCAGTGCCAGAGAGATGAACACTGAAGCTTTCTTT
TRBJ2-7,NA,TRBV3-1,NA,CASSQTGFAQYF,TGTGCCAGCAGCCAAACTGGATTCGCGCAGTACTTC
TRBJ2-5,TRBD1,TRBV12-3/TRBV12-4,NA,CASSPLQGKETQYF,TGTGCCAGCAGTCCTTTACAGGGGAAAGAGACCCAGTACTTC
TRBJ2-1,NA,TRBV5-1,many,CASSFQGGSLSEQFF,TGCGCCAGCAGCTTCCAGGGGGGTTCGTTGAGTGAGCAGTTCTTC
TRBJ2-7,NA,TRBV7-2,few,CASSYITGTPYEQYF,TGTGCCAGCAGTTATATAACCGGGACACCCTACGAGCAGTACTTC
TRBJ2-5,NA,TRBV3-1,many,CASSTRVGEETQYF,TGTGCCAGCAGCACCCGAGTCGGGGAGGAGACCCAGTACTTC
TRBJ2-2,NA,TRBV7-9,few,CASSQTNHQDYTGELFF,TGTGCCAGCAGCCAAACTAACCACCAAGATTACACCGGGGAGCTGTTTTTT
TRBJ2-7,NA,TRBV27,few,CASSLTGSSEQYF,TGTGCCAGCAGTTTAACAGGGAGTAGCGAGCAGTACTTC
TRBJ2-1,NA,TRBV15,NA,CATSRIKLQGHEQFF,TGTGCCACCAGCAGAATTAAATTACAGGGCCACGAGCAGTTCTTC
TRBJ2-5,NA,TRBV18,many,CASSATGQETQYF,TGTGCCAGCTCAGCTACAGGACAAGAGACCCAGTACTTC
TRBJ2-5,NA,TRBV4-1,NA,CASSQVSGRPQETQYF,TGCGCCAGCAGCCAAGTATCAGGGCGGCCCCAAGAGACCCAGTACTTC
TRBJ2-2,NA,TRBV29-1,many,CSVDSGGELFF,TGCAGCGTTGATTCTGGGGGGGAGCTGTTTTTT
TRBJ1-2,NA,TRBV4-3,NA,CASSQDVALQVIYGYTF,TGCGCCAGCAGCCAAGATGTGGCGCTCCAGGTGATCTATGGCTACACCTTC
TRBJ2-1,NA,TRBV12-3/TRBV12-4,many,CATSEQKQFF,TGTGCCACCAGTGAACAGAAGCAGTTCTTC
TRBJ2-1,TRBD2,TRBV15,few,CATSRDRSSGASYNEQFF,TGTGCCACCAGCAGAGATCGTAGTAGCGGGGCCTCCTACAATGAGCAGTTCTTC
TRBJ2-1,NA,TRBV4-2,many,CASSQDGAGEYNEQFF,TGTGCCAGCAGCCAAGATGGGGCAGGGGAGTACAATGAGCAGTTCTTC
TRBJ2-5,TRBD2,TRBV12-3/TRBV12-4,many,CASSREGRETQYF,TGTGCCAGCAGCCGGGAGGGGCGGGAGACCCAGTACTTC
TRBJ2-3,TRBD1,TRBV7-8,NA,CASSLAGQLDTQYF,TGTGCCAGCAGCTTAGCGGGACAGTTAGATACGCAGTATTTT